The following is a TCR beta chain sequence with its context. This record belongs to a study of shared clonotypes between healthy human individuals. Measured with immunoSEQ multiplex PCR; TCRdb has only the in-frame clones, and not every one. The sample shows roughly 95,000 clones, around half of them seen only once. J was trimmed by 2 bases and V by 3 bases; bases with no gene match: 5. The CDR3 consists of 15 residues. Germline V gives CDR1 SGHNT, CDR2 YYREEE (reference sequence). Extraction of genomic DNA in unsorted samples used around 82 million PBMCs. The chain has TRBV5-4 and TRBJ2-3, with TRBD1 identical over 8 bases. The TCR was taken from a woman between 35 and 50 years old in good health. Some clones in this sample may be carry-over from other donors' samples. Sequenced sample: PBMCs. The CDR3 spells CASSSRDRYTDTQYF. In DNA form, the CDR3 reads TGTGCCAGCAGCTCGAGGGACAGGTACACAGATACGCAGTATTTT.